This record covers a single T cell receptor (beta chain). The target antigen is unknown. The sample comes from a study of OX40 agonist ivuxolimab in advanced cancers. V lost 0 bases and J 2 bases, leaving 9 bases between the germline ends. The CDR3 loop spans 16 amino acids. In germline, CDR1 is SGHTS, CDR2 YDEGEE. Overall study findings and caveats: Dosing at 0.1 to 3.0 mg/kg was accompanied by clonal expansion of CD4+ and CD8+ blood T cells by week 6.

Libraries were prepared by immunoSEQ multiplex PCR; TCRdb keeps only in-frame clonotypes and omits some of them. The repertoire has tens of thousands of clones, around 90% of them found once; the top ten carry approximately 5%. The sequence came from an adult with an advanced solid tumor such as melanoma, head and neck, liver or kidney cancer. V usage is TRBV5-8 and J usage is TRBJ2-6, with D perhaps matching TRBD1 or TRBD2 (6 bases each). This sample comprised CD4+ or CD8+ T cells sorted from blood, obtained in a trial of the OX40 agonist ivuxolimab. This CDR3 reads CASSLDGGAGANVLTF. The CDR3, as DNA: TGTGCCAGCAGCTTGGACGGGGGCGCTGGGGCCAACGTCCTGACTTTC.